These 24 T cell receptor beta chains came from one sample sequenced in a study of memory CD4+ T cells and cytomegalovirus serostatus. The sort gate was single viable CD3+CD4+CD8-CD45RO+ cells for memory CD4+ T cells. Here immunoSEQ multiplex PCR was the method, and the copy in TCRdb shows in-frame clones only, minus some. The data show 35,000 to 45,000 clones, with roughly 80% seen just once and about 0.73% held by the top ten. Sequencing was done on a sample of memory CD4+ T cells from blood. The receptor source for this set is an adult in good health and CMV-seronegative.

The chain combines TRBV30 with TRBJ1-6, with D unclear. The CDR3 runs to 15 residues. Per the germline V gene, CDR1 is GTSNPN and CDR2 is SVGIG (reference sequence). The ends were cut back, 2 bases at V and 4 bases at J, with 12 bases in the middle. The CDR3 bases are TGTGCCTGGAGTAGACCCGACGCGTATAATTCACCCCTCCACTTT. Protein: CAWSRPDAYNSPLHF. Complete variable domain (other parts from reference TRBV30 and TRBJ1-6): SQTIHQWPATLVQPVGSPLSLECTVEGTSNPNLYWYRQAAGRGLQLLFYSVGIGQISSEVPQNLSASRPQDRQFILSSKKLLLSDSGFYLCAWSRPDAYNSPLHFGNGTRLTVT.

This clone was observed a handful of times. The chain employs TRBV5-1 and TRBJ1-3; TRBD1 aligns across 7 bases. V dropped 3 bases and J dropped 0; count of bases not matched to a gene: 0. The V gene's germline CDR1 is SGHRS and CDR2 YFSETQ. The CDR3 length is 14 residues. The CDR3 nucleotides read TGCGCCAGCAGCTGGACAGGCTCTGGAAACACCATATATTTT. Protein sequence: CASSWTGSGNTIYF.

The rearrangement uses TRBV30 and TRBJ1-2; 7 bases agree with TRBD1. The V gene end was trimmed by 2 bases and the J gene end by 4 bases; junction bases not matched to a gene: 7. CDR1 is GTSNPN, CDR2 SVGIG, per germline (reference sequence). This CDR3 is built from 14 residues. This CDR3 is CAWSPDRYAYGYTF. The CDR3 DNA sequence: TGTGCCTGGAGTCCGGACAGGTATGCCTATGGCTACACCTTC.

This sequence joins TRBV6-1 and TRBJ1-5; possible D gene TRBD1, 6 bases. This CDR3 comprises 15 residues. Trimming pared 3 bases from V and 6 bases from J, leaving 15 bases between. Germline CDR1 and CDR2: MNHNS and SASEGT. Here the CDR3 reads CASSESGGRAQPQHF. The CDR3 nucleotides are TGTGCCAGCAGTGAGTCCGGGGGCCGGGCTCAGCCCCAGCATTTT.

The V gene is TRBV27, the J gene TRBJ2-7, with TRBD2 matching over 14 bases. This CDR3 contains 16 residues. Trimming cost V 4 bases and J 7 bases; bases outside gene matches: 9. Looked up from germline, CDR1 is MNHEY and CDR2 is SMNVEV (reference sequence). Here the CDR3 reads CASSSPRLAGGREQYF. CDR3 coding DNA: TGTGCCAGCAGTTCCCCCCGACTAGCGGGGGGGCGGGAGCAGTACTTC.

This clone appeared a single time. This chain joins TRBV5-4 and TRBJ2-6; either TRBD1 or TRBD2 may fit D (5 bases each). V was trimmed by 3 bases and J by 0 bases, leaving 16 bases between them. The CDR3 has 18 amino acids. Germline assignment: CDR1 SGHNT and CDR2 YYREEE (reference sequence). CDR3 nucleotide sequence: TGTGCCAGCAGCTCACCTAGGTCGGGGACCTCTGGGGCCAACGTCCTGACTTTC. It yields the protein CASSSPRSGTSGANVLTF.

In its sample, this clone is medium-sized. The CDR3: CASSSFWGRRFMNTEAFF. In nucleotides, the CDR3 is TGTGCCAGCAGCTCCTTCTGGGGGCGGAGGTTCATGAACACTGAAGCTTTCTTT. This chain uses TRBV13 with TRBJ1-1; possibly TRBD1 for D (6 bases). The CDR3 length is 18 residues. CDR1 and CDR2 from the germline V gene are PRHDT and FYEKMQ (reference sequence). Trimming removed 4 bases from V and 0 bases from J, with 21 bases in between.

This chain links TRBV5-6 with TRBJ1-6; D possibly corresponds to TRBD1 (5 bases). CDR3 length: 16 amino acids. Trimming pared 0 bases from V and 3 bases from J, leaving 10 bases between. CDR1 is SGHDT and CDR2 is YYEEEE in the germline V gene. The CDR3 bases are TGTGCCAGCAGCTTGGCCGAGAGGGGCTATAATTCACCCCTCCACTTT. Its translation: CASSLAERGYNSPLHF.

CDR3 in amino acids: CASSNRGLAEAFF. CDR3 coding DNA: TGTGCCAGTTCTAACAGGGGTCTGGCTGAAGCTTTCTTT. The gene calls are TRBV19 and TRBJ1-1; 7 bases are shared with TRBD1. This CDR3 contains 13 residues. J was trimmed by 6 bases and V by 8 bases; bases with no gene match: 9. Germline V lookup: CDR1 LNHDA, CDR2 SQIVND (reference sequence).

The chain couples TRBV7-9 to TRBJ1-1, with D tentatively TRBD1 (5 bases). CDR1 and CDR2 (germline): SEHNR, FQNEAQ (reference sequence). This CDR3 has 14 residues. Trimming removed 4 bases from V and 1 base from J, with 10 bases in between. CDR3 loop: CASSSSGENTEAFF. The CDR3 DNA sequence: TGTGCCAGCAGCTCGTCGGGGGAGAACACTGAAGCTTTCTTT.

V usage is TRBV10-3 and J usage is TRBJ1-2, with no clear D. V lost 0 bases and J lost 14, with 19 bases in between. Per germline, CDR1 ENHRY and CDR2 SYGVKD. The CDR3 extends over 14 amino acids. The CDR3 sequence: CAISESGFREAWTF. DNA of the CDR3: TGTGCCATCAGTGAGTCGGGTTTCAGAGAGGCTTGGACCTTC.

The chain has TRBV5-6 and TRBJ1-2; no clear D. The CDR3 has 12 residues. CDR1 SGHDT and CDR2 YYEEEE come from the germline V gene. V lost 4 bases, J lost 5 bases, and 9 bases lay in between. CDR3 region: CASSPSSYGYTF. CDR3 coding DNA: TGTGCCAGCAGCCCCTCAAGTTATGGCTACACCTTC.

The chain has TRBV5-1 and TRBJ1-1; TRBD1 is a possible D gene (5 bases). Germline CDR1 and CDR2: SGHRS and YFSETQ. Deletions cut 7 bases from V and 5 bases from J, with 24 bases between. The CDR3 is made up of 16 amino acids. The CDR3 bases are TGCGCCAGCTCCGAAGGGGCAGCAAAAGCGGGTACTGAAGCTTTCTTT. Translating it yields CASSEGAAKAGTEAFF.

The V call is TRBV11-2, the J call TRBJ2-5, with unresolved D. The CDR3 extends over 16 amino acids. In germline, CDR1 is SGHAT, CDR2 FQNNGV. Trimming took 0 bases from V and 0 from J, leaving 11 bases between them. The CDR3 nucleotides read TGTGCCAGCAGCTTAGATCAGACCCAGTACCAAGAGACCCAGTACTTC. Protein product: CASSLDQTQYQETQYF.

The J gene is TRBJ2-3, the V gene TRBV7-2; D gene ambiguous. The V and J ends lost 1 base and 7 bases respectively, with 9 bases between them. CDR3 size: 13 residues. CDR1 is SGHTA and CDR2 is FQGNSA in the germline V gene. The DNA of the CDR3 is TGTGCCAGCAGCTTAGGGTCCAGTAATACGCAGTATTTT. It encodes CASSLGSSNTQYF.

This chain uses TRBV19 with TRBJ2-7, with D possibly being TRBD1 (5 bases). The germline CDR1 and CDR2 sequences are LNHDA and SQIVND (reference sequence). The CDR3 sequence is 13 residues long. Trimming took off 2 bases at V and 6 bases at J, with 11 bases between the two ends. In DNA form, the CDR3 reads TGTGCCAGTAGTATACAGGGCAAGGGCGAGCAGTACTTC. This gives the protein CASSIQGKGEQYF. The variable domain in full, with the rest retrieved from reference TRBV19 and TRBJ2-7, is DGGITQSPKYLFRKEGQNVTLSCEQNLNHDAMYWYRQDPGQGLRLIYYSQIVNDFQKGDIAEGYSVSREKKESFPLTVTSAQKNPTAFYLCASSIQGKGEQYFGPGTRLTVT.

The chain employs TRBV30 and TRBJ2-2; a weak D match, TRBD1 (5 bases). Deletions cut 0 bases from V and 4 bases from J, with 18 bases between. CDR1 is GTSNPN, CDR2 SVGIG, per germline (reference sequence). This CDR3 has 17 residues. The CDR3 DNA reads as TGTGCCTGGAGTGTACGCACGGGCAGGGCTCGCACCGGGGAGCTGTTTTTT. The encoded protein is CAWSVRTGRARTGELFF.

V is TRBV2 and J is TRBJ1-4; D not certain. Looked up from germline, CDR1 is SNHLY and CDR2 is FYNNEI. The CDR3 consists of 12 residues. V lost 4 bases and J 5 bases, leaving 5 bases between the germline ends. The CDR3 bases are TGTGCCAGCAGTGGTTTCAATGAAAAACTGTTTTTT. Amino acid sequence: CASSGFNEKLFF. Filled out from reference TRBV2 and TRBJ1-4, the complete variable domain reads EPEVTQTPSHQVTQMGQEVILRCVPISNHLYFYWYRQILGQKVEFLVSFYNNEISEKSEIFDDQFSVERPDGSNFTLKIRSTKLEDSAMYFCASSGFNEKLFFGSGTQLSVL.

This clone was recorded only once. The chain recombines TRBV27 with TRBJ2-1; D uncertain. The CDR3 runs 15 residues. V was cut by 4 bases and J by 9 bases, with 19 bases left in between. Per the germline V gene, CDR1 is MNHEY and CDR2 is SMNVEV (reference sequence). CDR3 in DNA: TGTGCCAGCAGTTCCGGACCTCGGGCTATAAGTGAGCAGTTCTTC. Translating it yields CASSSGPRAISEQFF.

This chain uses TRBV11-2 with TRBJ2-7; D is uncertain. Trimming removed 1 base at V and 6 bases at J, with 16 bases between. The CDR3 runs 15 residues. Germline values: CDR1 SGHAT, CDR2 FQNNGV. The CDR3: CASSLAPLGTTEQYF. For the CDR3, the DNA is TGTGCCAGCAGCTTAGCCCCCCTGGGAACTACCGAGCAGTACTTC.

This chain links TRBV5-1 with TRBJ2-5; TRBD2 matches 12 bases. The CDR3 runs to 17 residues. Germline V gene lookup returns CDR1 SGHRS and CDR2 YFSETQ. After removal of 4 bases from V and 5 bases from J, the junction contained 12 bases not matched to a gene. The CDR3 DNA sequence: TGCGCCAGCAGCCCCGGTGGTGGGACTAGCGGGCGGGAGACCCAGTACTTC. Protein sequence: CASSPGGGTSGRETQYF.

V gene TRBV5-1 combines with J gene TRBJ2-2; 7 bases fit TRBD2. Germline V gives CDR1 SGHRS, CDR2 YFSETQ. The V and J ends lost 2 bases and 6 bases, in that order; junction bases with no gene match: 4. The CDR3 runs to 14 residues. CDR3 bases: TGCGCCAGCAGCTTAGAGGGGAGGGCCGGGGAGCTGTTTTTT. Its translation is CASSLEGRAGELFF.

The chain recombines TRBV29-1 with TRBJ1-1; D uncertain. V was clipped by 1 base and J by 0 bases, with 6 bases between them. The CDR3 is made up of 13 amino acids. The germline V gene has CDR1 SQVTM and CDR2 ANQGSEA. The CDR3 here is CSVEGAMNTEAFF. Here the CDR3 DNA reads TGCAGCGTTGAAGGGGCGATGAACACTGAAGCTTTCTTT.

The V call is TRBV29-1, the J call TRBJ1-4, with 7 bases aligning to TRBD1. Germline V gene sequence: CDR1 SQVTM, CDR2 ANQGSEA. The V gene end was trimmed by 6 bases and the J gene end by 0 bases; junction bases not matched to a gene: 4. This CDR3 is built from 14 residues. CDR3 nucleotide sequence: TGCAGCGTCGCCCAGGGGGCAACTAATGAAAAACTGTTTTTT. This codes for CSVAQGATNEKLFF.